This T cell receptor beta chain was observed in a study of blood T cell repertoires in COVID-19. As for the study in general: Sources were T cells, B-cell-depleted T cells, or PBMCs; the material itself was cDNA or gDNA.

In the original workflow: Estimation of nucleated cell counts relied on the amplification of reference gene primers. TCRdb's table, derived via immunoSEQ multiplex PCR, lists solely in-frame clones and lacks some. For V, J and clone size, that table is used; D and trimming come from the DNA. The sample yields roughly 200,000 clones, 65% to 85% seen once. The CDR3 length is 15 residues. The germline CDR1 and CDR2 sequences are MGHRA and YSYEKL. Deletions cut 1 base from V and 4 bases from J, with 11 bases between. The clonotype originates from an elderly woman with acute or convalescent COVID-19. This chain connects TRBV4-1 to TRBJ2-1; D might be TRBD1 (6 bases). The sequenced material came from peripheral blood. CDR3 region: CASSQGSRGYNEQFF. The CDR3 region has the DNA TGCGCCAGCAGCCAAGGGAGCAGGGGTTACAATGAGCAGTTCTTC.